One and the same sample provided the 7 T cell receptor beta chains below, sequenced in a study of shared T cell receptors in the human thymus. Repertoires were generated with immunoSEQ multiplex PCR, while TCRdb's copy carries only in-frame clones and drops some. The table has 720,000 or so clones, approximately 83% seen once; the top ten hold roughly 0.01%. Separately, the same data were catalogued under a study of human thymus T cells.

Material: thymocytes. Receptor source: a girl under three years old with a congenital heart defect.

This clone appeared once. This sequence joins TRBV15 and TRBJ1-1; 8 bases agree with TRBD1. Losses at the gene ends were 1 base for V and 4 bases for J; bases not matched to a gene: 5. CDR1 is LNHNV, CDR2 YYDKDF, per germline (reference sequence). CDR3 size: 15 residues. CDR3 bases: TGTGCCACCAGCAGAGCGGACAGGGAGGTCACTGAAGCTTTCTTT. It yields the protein CATSRADREVTEAFF. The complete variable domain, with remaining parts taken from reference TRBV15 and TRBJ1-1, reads DAMVIQNPRYQVTQFGKPVTLSCSQTLNHNVMYWYQQKSSQAPKLLFHYYDKDFNNEADTPDNFQSRRPNTSFCFLDIRSPGLGDTAMYLCATSRADREVTEAFFGQGTRLTVV.

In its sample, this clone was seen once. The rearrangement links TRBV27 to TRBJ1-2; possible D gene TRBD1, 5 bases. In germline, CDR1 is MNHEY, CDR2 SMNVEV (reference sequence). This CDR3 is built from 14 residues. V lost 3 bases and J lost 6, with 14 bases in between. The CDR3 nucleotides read TGTGCCAGCAGTTTGGGGACGGGGGACGATGGCTACACCTTC. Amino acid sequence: CASSLGTGDDGYTF.

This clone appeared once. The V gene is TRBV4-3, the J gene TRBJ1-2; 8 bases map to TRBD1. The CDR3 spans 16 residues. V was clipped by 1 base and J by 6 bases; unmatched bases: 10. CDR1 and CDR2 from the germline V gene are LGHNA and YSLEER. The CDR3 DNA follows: TGCGCCAGCAGCCAAGGAGGTGCAGGGGGCGGGGATGGCTACACCTTC. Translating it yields CASSQGGAGGGDGYTF.

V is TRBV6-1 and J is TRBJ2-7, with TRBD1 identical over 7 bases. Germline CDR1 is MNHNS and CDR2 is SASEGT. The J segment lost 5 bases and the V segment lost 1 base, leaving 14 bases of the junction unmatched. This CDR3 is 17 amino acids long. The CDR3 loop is CASSEVGINRGFHEQYF. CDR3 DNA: TGTGCCAGCAGTGAAGTAGGGATTAACAGGGGTTTCCACGAGCAGTACTTC.

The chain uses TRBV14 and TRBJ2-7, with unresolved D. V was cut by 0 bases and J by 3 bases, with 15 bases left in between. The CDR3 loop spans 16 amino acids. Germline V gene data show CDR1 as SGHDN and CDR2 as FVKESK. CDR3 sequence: CASSQELGDQIYEQYF. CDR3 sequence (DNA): TGTGCCAGCAGCCAAGAGCTAGGAGACCAAATCTACGAGCAGTACTTC.

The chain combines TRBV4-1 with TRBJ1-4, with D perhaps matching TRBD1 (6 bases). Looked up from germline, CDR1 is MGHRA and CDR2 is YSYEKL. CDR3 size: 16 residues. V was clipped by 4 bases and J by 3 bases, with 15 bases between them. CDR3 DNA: TGCGCCAGCAGCCGACGCGAGGGGGGGGCTAATGAAAAACTGTTTTTT. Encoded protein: CASSRREGGANEKLFF.

DNA of the CDR3: TGTGCCTGGAGTGTAACTACGCAAGACTCCTACGAGCAGTACTTC. Amino acid sequence: CAWSVTTQDSYEQYF. The chain couples TRBV30 to TRBJ2-7; no definite D call. The CDR3 loop spans 15 amino acids. Trimming removed 0 bases at V and 0 bases at J, with 12 bases between. In germline, CDR1 is GTSNPN, CDR2 SVGIG (reference sequence). Full variable domain (remainder filled in from reference TRBV30 and TRBJ2-7): SQTIHQWPATLVQPVGSPLSLECTVEGTSNPNLYWYRQAAGRGLQLLFYSVGIGQISSEVPQNLSASRPQDRQFILSSKKLLLSDSGFYLCAWSVTTQDSYEQYFGPGTRLTVT.